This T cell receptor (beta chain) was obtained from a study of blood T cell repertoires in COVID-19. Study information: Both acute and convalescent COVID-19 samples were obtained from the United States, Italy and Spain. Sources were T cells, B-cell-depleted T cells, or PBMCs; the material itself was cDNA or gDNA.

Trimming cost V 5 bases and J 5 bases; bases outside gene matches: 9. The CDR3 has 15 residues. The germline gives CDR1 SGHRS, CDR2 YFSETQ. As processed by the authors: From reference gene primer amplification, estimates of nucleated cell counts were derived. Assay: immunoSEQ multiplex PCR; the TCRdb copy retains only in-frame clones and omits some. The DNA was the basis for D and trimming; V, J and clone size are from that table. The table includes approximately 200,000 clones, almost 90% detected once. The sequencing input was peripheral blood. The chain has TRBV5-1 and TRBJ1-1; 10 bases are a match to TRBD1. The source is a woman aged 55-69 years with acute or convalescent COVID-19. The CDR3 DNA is TGCGCCAGCAGTTCTAGGGACAGGGGAAGTACTGAAGCTTTCTTT. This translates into CASSSRDRGSTEAFF.